Below are 26 T cell receptor beta chains sequenced from a single sample in a study of blood T cell repertoires in COVID-19. Assay used: immunoSEQ multiplex PCR; TCRdb lists only in-frame clones, some missing. The repertoire has 110,000 to 150,000 clones, less than 85% of them found once; the top ten carry approximately 6.1%. Sequenced input: peripheral blood. The receptors originated from a human donor in a cohort sampled during active COVID-19.

V and J are TRBV5-6 and TRBJ1-2; no firm D call. Between the trimmed V and J ends, which lost 0 bases and 4 bases, there was a span of 4 bases. Germline V CDR1 and CDR2: SGHDT, YYEEEE. The CDR3 contains 12 residues. The CDR3 bases are TGTGCCAGCAGCTTGGCCGGCTATGGCTACACCTTC. Its protein is CASSLAGYGYTF.

The gene calls are TRBV10-3 and TRBJ1-4; unclear D gene. The CDR3 has 15 amino acids. The germline V gene has CDR1 ENHRY and CDR2 SYGVKD. V was clipped by 4 bases and J by 8 bases, with 17 bases between them. CDR3 in DNA: TGTGCCATCAGTGCGGGCCTCGGGATTGGCGAAAAACTGTTTTTT. Translating it yields CAISAGLGIGEKLFF.

The gene calls are TRBV3-1 (or the pseudogene TRBV3-2) and TRBJ2-2, with D possibly being TRBD1 (6 bases). The CDR3 is made up of 14 amino acids. The germline V gene has CDR1 LGHDT and CDR2 YNNKEL (reference sequence). Trimming took 8 bases from V and 4 from J, leaving 14 bases between them. The CDR3 DNA reads TGTGCCAGCGAGAGGGGGACGTCCACCGGGGAGCTGTTTTTT. It translates to CASERGTSTGELFF.

This chain links TRBV28 with TRBJ2-1, with 11 nucleotides matching TRBD2. The CDR3 sequence is 16 residues long. Unmatched junction bases numbered 14, after V lost 8 bases and J lost 8 bases. Germline lookup yields CDR1 MDHEN and CDR2 SYDVKM. The CDR3 here is CASWSVSGGAWYEQFF. CDR3 sequence (DNA): TGTGCCAGCTGGTCGGTTAGCGGGGGGGCCTGGTATGAGCAGTTCTTC.

The chain carries TRBV14 and TRBJ2-2; weak D call: TRBD1 (6 bases). This CDR3 spans 15 amino acids. Germline-derived CDR1 and CDR2 are SGHDN and FVKESK. Trimming removed 6 bases at V and 7 bases at J, with 18 bases between. The CDR3: CASRQSGVASGELFF. For the CDR3, the DNA is TGTGCCAGCAGGCAGTCAGGGGTTGCGAGCGGGGAGCTGTTTTTT.

The J gene is TRBJ2-5, the V gene TRBV4-2; D is unclear. The CDR3 is 12 amino acids. V was clipped by 1 base and J by 5 bases, with 5 bases between them. Germline CDR1 LGHNA, CDR2 YNFKEQ. The CDR3 sequence: CASSQVHETQYF. The CDR3 region has the DNA TGTGCCAGCAGCCAAGTCCATGAGACCCAGTACTTC.

This rearrangement joins TRBV3-1 (or the pseudogene TRBV3-2) to TRBJ1-2; possibly TRBD1 for D (5 bases). CDR3 length equals 13 residues. Germline CDR1 LGHDT, CDR2 YNNKEL (reference sequence). V lost 2 bases to trimming and J lost 4 bases, with 8 bases between them. CDR3 nucleotides: TGTGCCAGCAGCCAATCCCAGGGCTATGGCTACACCTTC. It translates to CASSQSQGYGYTF.

The rearrangement uses TRBV12-3 or TRBV12-4 and TRBJ1-6; no clear D gene. Trimming cost V 7 bases and J 9 bases, with 10 bases left between them. The CDR3 extends over 12 amino acids. The CDR3: CASTTAVSPLHF. The CDR3 DNA follows: TGTGCCAGCACCACGGCGGTTTCACCCCTCCACTTT.

V is TRBV4-2 and J is TRBJ2-1, with 10 bases identical to TRBD1. In germline, CDR1 is LGHNA, CDR2 YNFKEQ. The junction had 7 bases not matched to a gene; V was cut back by 0 bases and J by 8 bases. The CDR3 extends over 16 amino acids. The CDR3 reads CASSQEGGQGGDEQFF. For the CDR3, the DNA is TGTGCCAGCAGCCAAGAAGGAGGACAGGGGGGGGATGAGCAGTTCTTC.

This chain connects TRBV19 to TRBJ2-1, with 7 bases matching TRBD2. The CDR3 spans 14 residues. Losses at the gene ends were 4 bases for V and 2 bases for J; bases not matched to a gene: 2. The germline CDR1 and CDR2 sequences are LNHDA and SQIVND (reference sequence). CDR3 in amino acids: CASSTTSTYNEQFF. The CDR3 region has the DNA TGTGCCAGTAGTACGACTAGCACCTACAATGAGCAGTTCTTC.

The rearrangement joins TRBV27 to TRBJ2-2; 7 bases fit TRBD1. The CDR3 spans 14 residues. V shed 2 bases and J 9 bases; nucleotides not matched to a gene: 6. Germline values: CDR1 MNHEY, CDR2 SMNVEV (reference sequence). CDR3 protein: CASSLRTGGRELFF. The CDR3 nucleotides are TGTGCCAGCAGTTTAAGGACAGGAGGAAGGGAGCTGTTTTTT.

J is TRBJ2-7 and V is TRBV15; a possible D gene is TRBD1 (5 bases). Germline V lookup: CDR1 LNHNV, CDR2 YYDKDF (reference sequence). Trimming cost V 3 bases and J 6 bases, with 9 bases left between them. The CDR3 totals 12 residues. The CDR3 protein is CATSSGRGEQYF. CDR3 DNA sequence: TGTGCCACCAGCAGTGGTAGGGGCGAGCAGTACTTC.

The V gene is TRBV9, the J gene TRBJ2-2, with 8 positions matching TRBD1. This CDR3 has 15 residues. The germline V gene encodes CDR1 SGDLS and CDR2 YYNGEE. V was clipped by 5 bases and J by 4 bases; unmatched bases: 7. The CDR3 DNA follows: TGTGCCAGCAGTAGGTCGGACAGGGTCACCGGGGAGCTGTTTTTT. This sequence encodes CASSRSDRVTGELFF.

This clone was seen a handful of times. This sequence joins TRBV9 and TRBJ1-3, with D unclear. V was pared by 5 bases and J by 3 bases, with 9 bases between. CDR3 length: 13 amino acids. Germline CDR1 reads SGDLS; CDR2 reads YYNGEE. The CDR3 nucleotides read TGTGCCAGCAGTAGGACTTATGGAAACACCATATATTTT. As protein: CASSRTYGNTIYF.

This rearrangement joins TRBV19 to TRBJ1-2, with TRBD1 matching over 7 bases. The ends lost 6 bases at V and 4 bases at J; junction bases unmatched: 11. This CDR3 comprises 15 residues. Germline assignment: CDR1 LNHDA and CDR2 SQIVND (reference sequence). CDR3 amino acids: CASRDHRRGTYGYTF. The CDR3 DNA sequence: TGTGCCAGTAGGGACCATCGCAGGGGGACCTATGGCTACACCTTC.

This sequence joins TRBV4-3 and TRBJ2-3; possible D gene TRBD2, 5 bases. From germline, CDR1 is LGHNA and CDR2 YSLEER. V was cut by 3 bases and J by 4 bases, with 20 bases left in between. This CDR3 spans 17 amino acids. CDR3 sequence reads: CASSQEVPGNGADTQYF. The CDR3 coding sequence is TGCGCCAGCAGCCAGGAAGTTCCGGGGAATGGAGCAGATACGCAGTATTTT.

This clone occurred a few times. The genes are TRBV5-1 and TRBJ2-3; a weak D match, TRBD1 (6 bases). Germline V gives CDR1 SGHRS, CDR2 YFSETQ. V was trimmed by 4 bases and J by 2 bases, leaving 14 bases between them. The CDR3 runs 15 residues. The CDR3 DNA follows: TGCGCCAGCAGCACAACAGGGATAGACACAGATACGCAGTATTTT. Translated, it gives CASSTTGIDTDTQYF.

This clone has only one observation. The chain is built from TRBV7-3 and TRBJ2-5, with 8 positions matching TRBD1. Trimming at V came to 5 bases and at J to 4 bases, leaving 3 bases not matched to a gene. Germline V gene data show CDR1 as SGHTA and CDR2 as FQGTGA. The CDR3 consists of 13 residues. CDR3 nucleotides: TGTGCCAGCAGCCGAGACAGGGGAGAGACCCAGTACTTC. Protein: CASSRDRGETQYF. The full variable domain, its missing parts supplied by reference TRBV7-3 and TRBJ2-5, is GAGVSQTPSNKVTEKGKYVELRCDPISGHTALYWYRQSLGQGPEFLIYFQGTGAADDSGLPNDRFFAVRPEGSVSTLKIQRTERGDSAVYLCASSRDRGETQYFGPGTRLLVL.

J is TRBJ2-3 and V is TRBV6-4; tentative D call: TRBD1 (7 bases). The germline V gene encodes CDR1 MRHNA and CDR2 SNTAGT. This CDR3 is built from 14 residues. Deletions cut 6 bases from V and 4 bases from J, with 14 bases between. This CDR3 reads CASRRDSNADTQYF. CDR3 DNA sequence: TGTGCCAGCAGGCGGGACAGTAACGCAGATACGCAGTATTTT.

This clone was seen a single time. The chain joins TRBV11-3 to TRBJ2-1, with 7 bases aligning to TRBD1. The CDR3 is made up of 15 amino acids. CDR1 and CDR2 (germline): SGHNT, YENEEA. The V gene end was trimmed by 5 bases and the J gene end by 0 bases; junction bases not matched to a gene: 4. Here the CDR3 reads CASSGHRGSYNEQFF. The DNA for the CDR3 is TGTGCCAGCAGCGGCCACAGGGGCTCCTACAATGAGCAGTTCTTC.

This chain joins TRBV15 and TRBJ2-3; 9 nucleotides match TRBD2. J gave up 4 bases and V 3 bases, and 8 bases lay outside the gene matches. Germline values: CDR1 LNHNV, CDR2 YYDKDF (reference sequence). This CDR3 is 16 amino acids long. The chain's CDR3 is CATSSLPGLAADTQYF. CDR3 DNA: TGTGCCACCAGCAGTCTTCCGGGACTAGCCGCAGATACGCAGTATTTT.

The genes are TRBV7-9 and TRBJ1-2; 7 bases fit TRBD1. The ends lost 5 bases at V and 0 bases at J; junction bases unmatched: 12. The V gene's germline CDR1 is SEHNR and CDR2 FQNEAQ (reference sequence). This CDR3 is built from 17 residues. The CDR3, as DNA: TGTGCCAGCAGCGGAACTGGACAGGCAAGCGCTAACTATGGCTACACCTTC. It encodes CASSGTGQASANYGYTF.

The sample holds one count of this clone. At one end the junction does not follow the germline gene, possibly because of a read error. At the DNA level, this CDR3 is encoded by other sequences in the same sample as well. The J gene is TRBJ2-2, the V gene TRBV5-1; D might be TRBD2 (5 bases). In germline, CDR1 is SGHRS, CDR2 YFSETQ. This CDR3 spans 15 amino acids. The CDR3 DNA sequence: TGCGCCAGCAGCTTGGGGTCAGACTTTACCGGGGAGCTATTTTTT. Translating it yields CASSLGSDFTGELFF.

The genes are TRBV9 and TRBJ2-7, with 9 bases lining up with TRBD1. The CDR3 is 14 residues long. V shed 2 bases and J 5 bases; nucleotides not matched to a gene: 5. The V gene's germline CDR1 is SGDLS and CDR2 YYNGEE. The CDR3 region is CASSVRDRDDEQYF. CDR3 bases: TGTGCCAGCAGCGTCCGGGACAGGGACGACGAGCAGTACTTC. Combining the CDR3 with reference TRBV9 and TRBJ2-7 gives the whole variable domain DSGVTQTPKHLITATGQRVTLRCSPRSGDLSVYWYQQSLDQGLQFLIQYYNGEERAKGNILERFSAQQFPDLHSELNLSSLELGDSALYFCASSVRDRDDEQYFGPGTRLTVT.

The chain employs TRBV7-9 and TRBJ1-5, with D possibly matching TRBD1 (5 bases). Germline V gene sequence: CDR1 SEHNR, CDR2 FQNEAQ (reference sequence). With 5 bases removed from V and 3 bases from J, the gap between germline ends came to 8 bases. The CDR3 covers 13 residues. The CDR3 coding sequence is TGTGCCAGCAGCCGACAGTCCAATCAGCCCCAGCATTTT. This gives the protein CASSRQSNQPQHF.

J is TRBJ2-7 and V is TRBV6-2 or TRBV6-3, with a tentative D call TRBD1 (5 bases). The length of the CDR3 is 15 residues. Germline lookup yields CDR1 MNHEY and CDR2 SVGEGT. The germline V and J ends were trimmed by 4 bases and 0 bases, with 13 bases remaining between them. CDR3: CASSLDNSISYEQYF. CDR3 DNA sequence: TGTGCCAGCAGTTTGGACAACTCGATCTCCTACGAGCAGTACTTC.